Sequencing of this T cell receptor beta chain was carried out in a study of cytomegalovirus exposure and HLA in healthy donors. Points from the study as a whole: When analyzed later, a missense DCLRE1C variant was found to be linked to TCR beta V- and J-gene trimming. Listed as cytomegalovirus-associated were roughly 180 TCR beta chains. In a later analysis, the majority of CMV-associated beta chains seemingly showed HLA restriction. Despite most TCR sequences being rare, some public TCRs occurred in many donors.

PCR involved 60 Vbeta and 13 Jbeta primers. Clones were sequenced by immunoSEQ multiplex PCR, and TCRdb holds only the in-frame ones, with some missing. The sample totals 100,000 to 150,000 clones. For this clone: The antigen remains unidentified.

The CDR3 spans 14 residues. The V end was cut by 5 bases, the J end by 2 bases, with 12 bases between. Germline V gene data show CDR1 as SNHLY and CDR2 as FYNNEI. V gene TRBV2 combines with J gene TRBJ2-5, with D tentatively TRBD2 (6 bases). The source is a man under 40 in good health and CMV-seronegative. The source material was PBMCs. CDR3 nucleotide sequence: TGTGCCAGCAGTCTGGGACTGGGGCAAGAGACCCAGTACTTC. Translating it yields CASSLGLGQETQYF. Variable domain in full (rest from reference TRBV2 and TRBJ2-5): EPEVTQTPSHQVTQMGQEVILRCVPISNHLYFYWYRQILGQKVEFLVSFYNNEISEKSEIFDDQFSVERPDGSNFTLKIRSTKLEDSAMYFCASSLGLGQETQYFGPGTRLLVL.